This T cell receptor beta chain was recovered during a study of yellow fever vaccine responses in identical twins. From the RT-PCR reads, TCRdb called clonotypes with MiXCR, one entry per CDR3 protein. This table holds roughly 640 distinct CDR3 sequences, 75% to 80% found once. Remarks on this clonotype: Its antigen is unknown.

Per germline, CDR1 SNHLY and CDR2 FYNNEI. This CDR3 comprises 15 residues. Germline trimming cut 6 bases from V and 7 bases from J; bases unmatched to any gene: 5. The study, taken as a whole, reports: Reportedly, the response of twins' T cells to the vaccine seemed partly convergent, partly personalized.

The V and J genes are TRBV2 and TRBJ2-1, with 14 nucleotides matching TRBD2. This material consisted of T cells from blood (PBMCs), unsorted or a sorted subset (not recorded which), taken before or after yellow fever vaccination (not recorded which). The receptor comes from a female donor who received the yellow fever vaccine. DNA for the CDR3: TGTGCCAGCAGGCCGGGACTAGCGGGGGTGAATGAGCAGTTCTTC. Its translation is CASRPGLAGVNEQFF.